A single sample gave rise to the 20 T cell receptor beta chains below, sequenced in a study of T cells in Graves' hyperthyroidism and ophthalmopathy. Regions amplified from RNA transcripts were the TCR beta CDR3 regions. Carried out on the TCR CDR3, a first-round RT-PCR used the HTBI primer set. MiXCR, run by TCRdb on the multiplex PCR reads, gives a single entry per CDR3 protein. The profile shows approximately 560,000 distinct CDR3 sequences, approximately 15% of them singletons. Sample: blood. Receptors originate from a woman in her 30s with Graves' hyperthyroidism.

The CDR3 sequence is CASSWPVDEKLFF. The CDR3 DNA follows: TGTGCCAGCAGTTGGCCAGTAGATGAAAAACTGTTTTTT. The chain employs TRBV12-3 or TRBV12-4 and TRBJ1-4, with unresolved D. The CDR3 extends over 13 amino acids. Deletions cut 4 bases from V and 6 bases from J, with 9 bases between.

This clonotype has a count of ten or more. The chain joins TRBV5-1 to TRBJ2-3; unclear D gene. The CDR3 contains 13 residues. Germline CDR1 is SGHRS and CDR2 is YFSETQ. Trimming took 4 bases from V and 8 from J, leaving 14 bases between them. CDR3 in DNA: TGCGCCAGCAGCCCGGTAAAGGTTGGTACGCAGTATTTT. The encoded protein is CASSPVKVGTQYF.

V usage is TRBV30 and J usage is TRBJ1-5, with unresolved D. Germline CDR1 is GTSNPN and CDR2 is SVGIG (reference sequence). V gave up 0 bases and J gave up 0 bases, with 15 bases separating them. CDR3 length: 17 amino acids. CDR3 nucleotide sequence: TGTGCCTGGAGTGTGCCAGCTTACCGGTATAGCAATCAGCCCCAGCATTTT. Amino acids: CAWSVPAYRYSNQPQHF.

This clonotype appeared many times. This CDR3 reads CSARDQGRSYNEQFF. The CDR3 bases are TGCAGTGCTAGAGATCAGGGGCGCTCCTACAATGAGCAGTTCTTC. The chain has TRBV20-1 and TRBJ2-1; a possible D gene is TRBD1 (6 bases). The CDR3 sequence is 15 residues long. Germline V gene lookup returns CDR1 DFQATT and CDR2 SNEGSKA (reference sequence). With 0 bases removed from V and 0 bases from J, the gap between germline ends came to 9 bases.

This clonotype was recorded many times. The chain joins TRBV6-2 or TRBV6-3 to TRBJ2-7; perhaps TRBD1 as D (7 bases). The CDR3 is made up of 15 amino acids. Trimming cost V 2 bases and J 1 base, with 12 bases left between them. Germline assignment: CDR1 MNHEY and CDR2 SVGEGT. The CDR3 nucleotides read TGTGCCAGCAGTTACGGGGGGACAGCGTCCTACGAGCAGTACTTC. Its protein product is CASSYGGTASYEQYF.

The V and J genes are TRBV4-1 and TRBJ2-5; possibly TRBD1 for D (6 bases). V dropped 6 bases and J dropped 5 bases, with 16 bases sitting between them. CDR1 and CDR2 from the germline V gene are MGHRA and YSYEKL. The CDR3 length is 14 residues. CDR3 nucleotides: TGCGCCAGCAGACAGGCAACTCAGGGGGAGACCCAGTACTTC. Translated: CASRQATQGETQYF.

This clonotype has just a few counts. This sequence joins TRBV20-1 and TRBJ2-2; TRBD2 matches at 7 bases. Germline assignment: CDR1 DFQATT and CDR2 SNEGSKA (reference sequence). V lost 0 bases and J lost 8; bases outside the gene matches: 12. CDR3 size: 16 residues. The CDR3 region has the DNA TGCAGTGCTAGAGATCGGGCGGGACTACGAATGGGGGAGCTGTTTTTT. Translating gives CSARDRAGLRMGELFF.

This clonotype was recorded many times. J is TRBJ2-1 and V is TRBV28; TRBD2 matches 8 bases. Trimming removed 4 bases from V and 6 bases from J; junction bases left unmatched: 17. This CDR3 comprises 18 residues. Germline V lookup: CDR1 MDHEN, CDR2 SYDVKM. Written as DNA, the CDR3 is TGTGCCAGCAGTTCTCGACTAAAAGCGGGAGCGACGCTCAATGAGCAGTTCTTC. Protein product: CASSSRLKAGATLNEQFF.

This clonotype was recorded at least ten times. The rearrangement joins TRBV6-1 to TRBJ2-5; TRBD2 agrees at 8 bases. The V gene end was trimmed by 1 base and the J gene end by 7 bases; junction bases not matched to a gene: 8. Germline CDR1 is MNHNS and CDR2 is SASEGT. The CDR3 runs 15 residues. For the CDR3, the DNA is TGTGCCAGCAGTGAAGAGGGCGGTCTAGCGGGGACCCAGTACTTC. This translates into CASSEEGGLAGTQYF.

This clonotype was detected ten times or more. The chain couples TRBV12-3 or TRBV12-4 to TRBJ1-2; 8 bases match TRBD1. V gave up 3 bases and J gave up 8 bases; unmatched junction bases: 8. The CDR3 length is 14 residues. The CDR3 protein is CASSFSAGGEGYTF. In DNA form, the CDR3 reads TGTGCCAGCAGTTTTTCGGCAGGGGGCGAAGGCTACACCTTC.

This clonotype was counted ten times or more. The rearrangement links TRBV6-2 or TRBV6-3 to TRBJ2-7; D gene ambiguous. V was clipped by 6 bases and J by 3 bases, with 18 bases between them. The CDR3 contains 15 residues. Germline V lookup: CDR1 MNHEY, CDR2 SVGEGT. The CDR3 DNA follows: TGTGCCAGCAGATCGACATCACGGCAGTTCTACGAGCAGTACTTC. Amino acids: CASRSTSRQFYEQYF.

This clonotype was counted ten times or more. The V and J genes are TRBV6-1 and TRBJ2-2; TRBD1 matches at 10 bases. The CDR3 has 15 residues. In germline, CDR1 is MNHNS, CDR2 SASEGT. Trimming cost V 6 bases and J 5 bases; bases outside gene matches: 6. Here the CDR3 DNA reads TGTGCCAGCAGCCCGGACAGGGGGTATACCGGGGAGCTGTTTTTT. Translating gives CASSPDRGYTGELFF.

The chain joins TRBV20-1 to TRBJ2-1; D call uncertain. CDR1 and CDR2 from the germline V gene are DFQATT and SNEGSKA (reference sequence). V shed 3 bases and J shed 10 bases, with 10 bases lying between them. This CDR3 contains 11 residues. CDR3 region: CSASALHEQFF. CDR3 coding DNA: TGCAGTGCTAGCGCCTTGCACGAGCAGTTCTTC.

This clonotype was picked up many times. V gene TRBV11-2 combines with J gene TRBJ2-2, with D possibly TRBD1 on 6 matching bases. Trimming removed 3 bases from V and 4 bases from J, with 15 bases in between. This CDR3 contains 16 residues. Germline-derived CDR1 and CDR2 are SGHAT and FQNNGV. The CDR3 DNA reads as TGTGCCAGCAGCTTCAATGGGGGCGCGGGCACCGGGGAGCTGTTTTTT. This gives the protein CASSFNGGAGTGELFF.

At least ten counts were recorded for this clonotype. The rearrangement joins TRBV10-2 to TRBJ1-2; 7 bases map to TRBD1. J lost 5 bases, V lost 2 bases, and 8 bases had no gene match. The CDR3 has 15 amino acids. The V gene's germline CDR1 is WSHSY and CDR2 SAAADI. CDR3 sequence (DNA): TGCGCCAGCAGTGAGACAGGGGCGTCCCGATATGGCTACACCTTC. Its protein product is CASSETGASRYGYTF.

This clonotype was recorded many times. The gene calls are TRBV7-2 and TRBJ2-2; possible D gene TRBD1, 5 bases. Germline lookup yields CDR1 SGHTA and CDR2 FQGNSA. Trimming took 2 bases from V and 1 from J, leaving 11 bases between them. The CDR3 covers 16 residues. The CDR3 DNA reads TGTGCCAGCAGCTTAACTCGGACACAGAACACCGGGGAGCTGTTTTTT. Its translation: CASSLTRTQNTGELFF. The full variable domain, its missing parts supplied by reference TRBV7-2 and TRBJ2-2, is GAGVSQSPSNKVTEKGKDVELRCDPISGHTALYWYRQSLGQGLEFLIYFQGNSAPDKSGLPSDRFSAERTGGSVSTLTIQRTQQEDSAVYLCASSLTRTQNTGELFFGEGSRLTVL.

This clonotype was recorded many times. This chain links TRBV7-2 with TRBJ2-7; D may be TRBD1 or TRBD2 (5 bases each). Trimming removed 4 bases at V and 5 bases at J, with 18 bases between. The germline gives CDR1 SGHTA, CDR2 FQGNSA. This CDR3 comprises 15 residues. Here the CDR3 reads CASSSQGGLRHEQYF. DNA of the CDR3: TGTGCCAGCAGCTCCCAGGGCGGACTCCGACACGAGCAGTACTTC.

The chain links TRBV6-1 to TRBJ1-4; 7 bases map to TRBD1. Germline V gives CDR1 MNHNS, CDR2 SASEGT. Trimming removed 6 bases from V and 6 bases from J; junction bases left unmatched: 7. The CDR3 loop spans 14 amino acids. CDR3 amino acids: CASSRDSKDEKLFF. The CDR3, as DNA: TGTGCCAGCAGCAGGGACAGCAAAGATGAAAAACTGTTTTTT.

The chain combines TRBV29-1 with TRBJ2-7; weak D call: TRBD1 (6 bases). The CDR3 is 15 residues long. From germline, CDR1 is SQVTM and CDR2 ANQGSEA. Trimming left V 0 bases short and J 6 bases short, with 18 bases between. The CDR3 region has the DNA TGCAGCGTTGAAGACCAGACAGGCTGGAAGGGCGAGCAGTACTTC. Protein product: CSVEDQTGWKGEQYF.

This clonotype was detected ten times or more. CDR3 residues: CASSSIDSAYSNQPQHF. CDR3 in DNA: TGTGCCAGCAGCTCAATCGACAGTGCCTATAGCAATCAGCCCCAGCATTTT. The chain carries TRBV28 and TRBJ1-5; D might be TRBD1 (5 bases). The CDR3 is 17 residues long. Trimming cost V 6 bases and J 0 bases, with 18 bases left between them. Germline assignment: CDR1 MDHEN and CDR2 SYDVKM. Full variable domain (remainder filled in from reference TRBV28 and TRBJ1-5): DVKVTQSSRYLVKRTGEKVFLECVQDMDHENMFWYRQDPGLGLRLIYFSYDVKMKEKGDIPEGYSVSREKKERFSLILESASTNQTSMYLCASSSIDSAYSNQPQHFGDGTRLSIL.